A selection of T cell receptor beta chains follows, all from one sample in a study of cytomegalovirus exposure and HLA in healthy donors. Assay used: immunoSEQ multiplex PCR; TCRdb lists only in-frame clones, some missing. The table lists 100,000 to 150,000 clones, approximately 87% of them singletons. The sample taken for sequencing was PBMCs. The receptors derive from a man between 18 and 35 years old in good health and CMV-seropositive. Both conserved end residues are part of each CDR3. D genes are given only for firm matches. Clone size appears in some rows only: once, few, many, or a class for an expanded clone.

cdr3_nt,cdr3_aa,d_call,v_call,clone_size,j_call
TGTGCCAGCAGTGACGGTCAGCGGCTTGAAGCTTTCTTT,CASSDGQRLEAFF,.,TRBV6-1,.,TRBJ1-1
TGTGCCAGCACCAGGGAATCTAATGAAAAACTGTTTTTT,CASTRESNEKLFF,.,TRBV2,few,TRBJ1-4
TGTGCCAGCAGTGACAAGGGAGGGGGGACAGATACGCAGTATTTT,CASSDKGGGTDTQYF,.,TRBV6-4,.,TRBJ2-3
TGTGCCAGCAGCTTAACGGGGGGGCAGGAAGATACGCAGTATTTT,CASSLTGGQEDTQYF,TRBD2,TRBV7-6,.,TRBJ2-3
TGTGCCAGCACGGGGTCAAGAGAGACCCAGTACTTC,CASTGSRETQYF,.,TRBV6-5,.,TRBJ2-5
TGTTCCAGCAGGAGGGGGTCCCCTGAAGCTTTCTTT,CSSRRGSPEAFF,.,TRBV7-9,.,TRBJ1-1
TGTTCCAGCAGCTCAGGGAAGTACGAGCAGTACTTC,CSSSSGKYEQYF,.,TRBV7-9,once,TRBJ2-7
TGCGCCAGCAGTGAGTCGGGGAGATCCTACGAGCAGTACTTC,CASSESGRSYEQYF,.,TRBV10-1,.,TRBJ2-7
TGTGCCAGCAGTTACTCTGGGGGCACTACCTACGAGCAGTACTTC,CASSYSGGTTYEQYF,.,TRBV6-5,.,TRBJ2-7
TGTGCCAGCAGCCAAGACCTAGCGGGGGGTAACACCGGGGAGCTGTTTTTT,CASSQDLAGGNTGELFF,TRBD2,TRBV14,.,TRBJ2-2
TGTGCCAGCACTTACTCGGCGGGGCATTCGGCTTTCTTT,CASTYSAGHSAFF,.,TRBV6-6,few,TRBJ1-1
TGTGCCAGCAGTTTGGGAGTGGTATTATCCTACAATGAGCAGTTCTTC,CASSLGVVLSYNEQFF,.,TRBV6-5,.,TRBJ2-1
TGTGCCAGTACTGGGGGAGGGGCGCAAGGCAATCAGCCCCAGCATTTT,CASTGGGAQGNQPQHF,.,TRBV19,.,TRBJ1-5
TGTGCCAGCAGTGAAGGCGGGGCTACTAACTATGGCTACACCTTC,CASSEGGATNYGYTF,.,TRBV6-1,.,TRBJ1-2
TGTGCCAGCAGTCAACAGGAGCTCAGCTACACCTTC,CASSQQELSYTF,.,TRBV7-2,few,TRBJ1-2
TGTGCCAGCAGCGCGTGGACAGATCAGCCCCAGCATTTT,CASSAWTDQPQHF,.,TRBV7-2,.,TRBJ1-5
TGTGCCAGCAGTTACTCGACCCTAACCGGGTGGACTGAAGCTTTCTTT,CASSYSTLTGWTEAFF,.,TRBV6-5,once,TRBJ1-1
TGTGCCAGCAGCTTAGCCGTTAATGAAAAACTGTTTTTT,CASSLAVNEKLFF,.,TRBV7-9,.,TRBJ1-4
TGCAGCGCCGTTCAGGGGGCTTCGACCGGGGAGCTGTTTTTT,CSAVQGASTGELFF,TRBD1,TRBV29-1,once,TRBJ2-2
TGTGCCAGCTACAGGGGACCTACCACAGATACGCAGTATTTT,CASYRGPTTDTQYF,.,TRBV21-1,.,TRBJ2-3
TGTGCCAGCAGCCGGGGGACCGGGGAGCTGTTTTTT,CASSRGTGELFF,.,TRBV9,.,TRBJ2-2
TGTGCCAGTAGCGGGACAGGGGCGACCGGGGAGCTGTTTTTT,CASSGTGATGELFF,TRBD1,TRBV19,.,TRBJ2-2
TGTGCCAGCATCCCCCGCGGTCGGGGGGAGCAGTTCTTC,CASIPRGRGEQFF,.,TRBV5-8,.,TRBJ2-1
TGTGCCAGTAGCCAGGACATTGGGACTTTCTTT,CASSQDIGTFF,.,TRBV19,few,TRBJ1-1
TGTGCCTGGAGTGTGGCCACCCGGGACTCATCTAACTATGGCTACACCTTC,CAWSVATRDSSNYGYTF,.,TRBV30,once,TRBJ1-2
TGTGCCAGCAGCCAGGACAGGGATTACTATGGCTACACCTTC,CASSQDRDYYGYTF,TRBD1,TRBV6-1,.,TRBJ1-2
TGTGCCAGCAGCTTGTCGACAGGGAATGGAAACACCATATATTTT,CASSLSTGNGNTIYF,TRBD1,TRBV5-6,.,TRBJ1-3
TGTGCCAGCAGCTGGGGGGGAATCGATGAGCAGTTCTTC,CASSWGGIDEQFF,TRBD2,TRBV7-9,.,TRBJ2-1
TGTGCCAGCAGCCTCGGACAGGGGACCTCCACCGGGGAGCTGTTTTTT,CASSLGQGTSTGELFF,TRBD1,TRBV14,.,TRBJ2-2
TGTGCCAGCAGCTTAAAAGGCCTCGAAGGGGCAGATACGCAGTATTTT,CASSLKGLEGADTQYF,.,TRBV5-4,.,TRBJ2-3
TGTGCCAGCAGCGTCAGCGGGACCTCCTACAATGAGCAGTTCTTC,CASSVSGTSYNEQFF,TRBD2,TRBV9,.,TRBJ2-1
TGTGCCAGCAGCCCATCCGGCAGGGGGCTTCAGCCCCAGCATTTT,CASSPSGRGLQPQHF,TRBD1,TRBV7-9,.,TRBJ1-5
TGTGCCAGCAGCCAATGGGGCAGCTCCTACAATGAGCAGTTCTTC,CASSQWGSSYNEQFF,.,TRBV14,.,TRBJ2-1
TGTGCCAGTGCGGACACGAACACCGGGGAGCTGTTTTTT,CASADTNTGELFF,.,TRBV6-4,.,TRBJ2-2
TGCGCCAGCAGCTTCTTACAGGCCTACGAGCAGTACTTC,CASSFLQAYEQYF,.,TRBV5-1,.,TRBJ2-7
TGTGCCAGCAGTGAACTGACAGCGAAAGAGACCCAGTACTTC,CASSELTAKETQYF,.,TRBV2,.,TRBJ2-5
TGTGCCACCACCCTGGACAGTCCAGTGAACACTGAAGCTTTCTTT,CATTLDSPVNTEAFF,.,TRBV15,.,TRBJ1-1
TGTGCCAGCAGTGAAGCGAAGGGGGGGCCGTACGAGCAGTACTTC,CASSEAKGGPYEQYF,.,TRBV6-1,.,TRBJ2-7
TGTGCCAGCACCGGACTAGCGGATTACAATGAGCAGTTCTTC,CASTGLADYNEQFF,TRBD2,TRBV6-1,once,TRBJ2-1
TGTGCCTGGAGTGTAGGGACAGGGGGACGATTCTATAATTCACCCCTCCACTTT,CAWSVGTGGRFYNSPLHF,TRBD1,TRBV30,.,TRBJ1-6
TGTGCCAGCAGCGTAGATAGCGGGGGGACCTACGAGCAGTACTTC,CASSVDSGGTYEQYF,TRBD2,TRBV9,.,TRBJ2-7
TGTGCCAGCAGCCTCTTAGCGAGTGGACCAGATACGCAGTATTTT,CASSLLASGPDTQYF,.,TRBV7-6,.,TRBJ2-3
TGTGCCAGCAGCTTAGAGGCCGGGGGGGCGGGGTACACAGATACGCAGTATTTT,CASSLEAGGAGYTDTQYF,TRBD2,TRBV13,.,TRBJ2-3
TGTGCCAGCAGCGTAGACGGGCAGGGGAAAGGCGAGCAGTACTTC,CASSVDGQGKGEQYF,.,TRBV9,.,TRBJ2-7
TGCGCCAGCAGCCAAGCCGGAGGACAGGGGATCAATCAGCCCCAGCATTTT,CASSQAGGQGINQPQHF,TRBD1,TRBV4-1,.,TRBJ1-5
TGCGCCAAAAACCCGGACAGGGGGCTAGATCAGCCCCAGCATTTT,CAKNPDRGLDQPQHF,TRBD1,TRBV5-1,.,TRBJ1-5
TGCGCCAGCAGCCAAGTGTTAGGACTAGCGGTCGATGAGCAGTTCTTC,CASSQVLGLAVDEQFF,TRBD2,TRBV4-1,.,TRBJ2-1
TGTGCCAGCAGCTTTTCGGGGGGCTACACCTTC,CASSFSGGYTF,.,TRBV5-6,.,TRBJ1-2
TGCGCCAGCAGCCAGGCCGACAGGGGTTCTGGAAACACCATATATTTT,CASSQADRGSGNTIYF,TRBD1,TRBV4-1,once,TRBJ1-3